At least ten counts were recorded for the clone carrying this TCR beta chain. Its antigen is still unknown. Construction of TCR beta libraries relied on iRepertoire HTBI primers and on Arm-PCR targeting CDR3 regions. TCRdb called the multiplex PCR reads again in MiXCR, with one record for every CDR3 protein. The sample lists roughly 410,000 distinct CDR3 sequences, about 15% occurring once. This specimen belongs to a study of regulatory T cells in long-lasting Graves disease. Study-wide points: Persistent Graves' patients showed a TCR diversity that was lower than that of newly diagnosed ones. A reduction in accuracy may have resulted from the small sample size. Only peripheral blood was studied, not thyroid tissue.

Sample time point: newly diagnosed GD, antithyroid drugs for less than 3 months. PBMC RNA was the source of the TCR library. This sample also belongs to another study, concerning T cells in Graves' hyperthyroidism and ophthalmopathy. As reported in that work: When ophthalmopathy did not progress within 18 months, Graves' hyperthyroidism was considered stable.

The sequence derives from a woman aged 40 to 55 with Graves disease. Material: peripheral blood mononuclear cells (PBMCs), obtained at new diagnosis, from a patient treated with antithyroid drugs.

The CDR3 sequence: CASRTGGEKLFF. The CDR3, as DNA: TGTGCCAGCAGGACAGGGGGTGAAAAACTGTTTTTT. The chain recombines TRBV2 with TRBJ1-4; TRBD1 aligns across 9 bases. This CDR3 is 12 amino acids long. Germline CDR1 SNHLY, CDR2 FYNNEI. V lost 6 bases to trimming and J lost 7 bases; unmatched junction nucleotides: 0.